This T cell receptor beta chain was obtained from a study of a mutant IDH1 vaccine in newly diagnosed glioma. As for the study in general: Antecedent treatment encompassed radiotherapy, temozolomide, or their combination; the majority received both. Study-wide results and limits: Researchers report vaccine-induced immune responses in about 94% of patients.

CDR3 size: 13 residues. Germline V gene lookup returns CDR1 SGHAT and CDR2 FQNNGV. V trimming: 4 bases; J trimming: 4 bases; junction bases outside the gene matches: 3. To note about this clone: Its antigen is as yet unknown.

As to time point: baseline, week 1 (first vaccination visit). Noted treatment: pre-vaccination baseline after standard-of-care therapy. The table came from immunoSEQ multiplex PCR; TCRdb's copy has only in-frame clones and leaves some out. The repertoire holds about 67,000 clones, with around 83% as singletons. The chain joins TRBV11-2 to TRBJ1-2, with 7 bases identical to TRBD1. The sample consisted of peripheral blood mononuclear cells (PBMCs), taken from a glioma patient treated with radiotherapy, temozolomide or both. The TCR originated in a woman between 18 and 29 years old with glioma. Some clones in this sample may be carry-over from other donors' samples. DNA for the CDR3: TGTGCCAGCAGCTGGGGACAGAGCTATGGCTACACCTTC. Protein sequence: CASSWGQSYGYTF.